Only a few counts were recorded for the clone carrying this T cell receptor (beta chain). This sample was taken from a study of early T cells in non-severe SARS-CoV-2 infection. V was clipped by 8 bases and J by 1 base; unmatched bases: 6. This CDR3 is 14 amino acids long. The germline V gene has CDR1 MNHEY and CDR2 SVGEGT. TCRdb re-derived calls from the 5' RACE reads in MiXCR, one entry per CDR3 protein. The sample has about 61,000 distinct CDR3 sequences, more than 10% seen once. This TCR was recovered from an adult who was a healthcare worker with PCR-confirmed SARS-CoV-2 infection or an uninfected control (not recorded which). The sequenced material came from whole blood. The rearrangement joins TRBV6-2 or TRBV6-3 to TRBJ1-1, with 8 bases fitting TRBD1. CDR3 residues: CASRGGQGNTEAFF. The CDR3 DNA follows: TGTGCCAGCCGGGGAGGACAGGGGAACACTGAAGCTTTCTTT.